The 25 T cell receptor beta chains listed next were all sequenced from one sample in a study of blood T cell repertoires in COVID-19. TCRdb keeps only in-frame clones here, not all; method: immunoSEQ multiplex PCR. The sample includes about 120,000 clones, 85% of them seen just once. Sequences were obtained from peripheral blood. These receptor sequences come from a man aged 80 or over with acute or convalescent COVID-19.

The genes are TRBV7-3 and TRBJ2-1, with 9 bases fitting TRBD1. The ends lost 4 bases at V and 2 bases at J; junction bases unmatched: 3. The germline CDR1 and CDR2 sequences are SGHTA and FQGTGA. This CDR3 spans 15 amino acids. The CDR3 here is CASSSTGGPYNEQFF. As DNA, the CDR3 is TGTGCCAGCAGCTCAACAGGGGGCCCCTACAATGAGCAGTTCTTC.

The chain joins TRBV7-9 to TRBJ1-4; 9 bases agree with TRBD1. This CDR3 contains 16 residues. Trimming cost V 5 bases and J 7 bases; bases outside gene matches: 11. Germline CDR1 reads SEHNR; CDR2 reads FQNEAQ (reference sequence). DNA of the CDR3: TGTGCCAGCAGCACCCGCGGGGGACAGGGACGTGAAAAACTGTTTTTT. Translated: CASSTRGGQGREKLFF.

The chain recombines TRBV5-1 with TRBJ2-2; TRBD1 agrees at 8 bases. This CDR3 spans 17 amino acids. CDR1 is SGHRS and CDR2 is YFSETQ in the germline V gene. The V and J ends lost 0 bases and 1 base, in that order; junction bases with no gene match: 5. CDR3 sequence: CASSLEPTGENTGELFF. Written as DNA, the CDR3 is TGCGCCAGCAGCTTGGAACCGACAGGGGAGAACACCGGGGAGCTGTTTTTT.

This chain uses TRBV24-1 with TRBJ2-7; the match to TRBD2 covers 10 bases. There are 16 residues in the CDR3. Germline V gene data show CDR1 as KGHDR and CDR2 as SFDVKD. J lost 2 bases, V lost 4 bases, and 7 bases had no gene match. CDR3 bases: TGTGCCACCAGTGACACGCTAGCGGGGGACCCCTACGAGCAGTACTTC. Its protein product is CATSDTLAGDPYEQYF.

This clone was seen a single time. This CDR3 is CSVGRSSSGANVLTF. Written as DNA, the CDR3 is TGCAGCGTGGGGAGAAGTTCTTCTGGGGCCAACGTCCTGACTTTC. The chain has TRBV29-1 and TRBJ2-6, with a possible D match to TRBD2 (5 bases). Trimming shortened V by 6 bases and J by 1 base, and 13 bases separated the two germline ends. The CDR3 contains 15 residues. Germline V lookup: CDR1 SQVTM, CDR2 ANQGSEA.

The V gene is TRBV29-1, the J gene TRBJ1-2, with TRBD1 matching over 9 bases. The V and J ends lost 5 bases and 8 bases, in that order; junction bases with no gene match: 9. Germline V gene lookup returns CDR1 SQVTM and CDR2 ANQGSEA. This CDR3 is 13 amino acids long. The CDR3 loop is CSVPTGGSGGYTF. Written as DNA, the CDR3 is TGCAGCGTTCCGACAGGGGGTTCGGGGGGCTACACCTTC.

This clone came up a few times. The CDR3 here is CASSVTGTNYGYTF. In nucleotides, the CDR3 is TGCGCCAGCAGCGTGACAGGGACTAACTATGGCTACACCTTC. V usage is TRBV5-1 and J usage is TRBJ1-2; 7 bases fit TRBD1. The CDR3 has 14 amino acids. Germline-derived CDR1 and CDR2 are SGHRS and YFSETQ. J lost 0 bases, V lost 4 bases, and 3 bases had no gene match.

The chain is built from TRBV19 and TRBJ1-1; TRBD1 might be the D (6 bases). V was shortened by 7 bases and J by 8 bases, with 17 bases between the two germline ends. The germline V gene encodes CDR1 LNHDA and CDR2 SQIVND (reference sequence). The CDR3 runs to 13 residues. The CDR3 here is CASTAQGSTEAFF. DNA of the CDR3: TGTGCCAGTACCGCACAGGGTTCCACCGAAGCTTTCTTT.

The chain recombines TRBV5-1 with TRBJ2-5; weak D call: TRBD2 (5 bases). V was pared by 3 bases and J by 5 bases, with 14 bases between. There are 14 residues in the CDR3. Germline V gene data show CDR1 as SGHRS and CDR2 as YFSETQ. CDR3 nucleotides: TGCGCCAGCAGCTCTACTAGTGGGCCCGAGACCCAGTACTTC. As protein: CASSSTSGPETQYF.

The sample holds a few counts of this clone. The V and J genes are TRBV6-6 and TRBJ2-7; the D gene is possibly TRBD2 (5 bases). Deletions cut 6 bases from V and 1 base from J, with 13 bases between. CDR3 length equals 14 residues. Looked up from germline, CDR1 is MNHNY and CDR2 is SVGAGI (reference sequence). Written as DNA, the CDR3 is TGTGCCAGCAGGGATAGGACTGTTTCCTACGAGCAGTACTTC. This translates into CASRDRTVSYEQYF.

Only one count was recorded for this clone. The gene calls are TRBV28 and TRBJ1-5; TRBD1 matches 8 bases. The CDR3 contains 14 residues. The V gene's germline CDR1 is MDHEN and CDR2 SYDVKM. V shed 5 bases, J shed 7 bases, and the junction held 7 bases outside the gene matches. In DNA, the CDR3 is TGTGCCAGCAGTCCGGGACAGGAAAGGCAGCCCCAGCATTTT. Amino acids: CASSPGQERQPQHF.

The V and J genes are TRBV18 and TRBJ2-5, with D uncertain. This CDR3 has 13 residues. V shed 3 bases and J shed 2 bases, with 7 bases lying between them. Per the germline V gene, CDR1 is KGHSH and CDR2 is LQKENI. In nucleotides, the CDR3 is TGTGCCAGCTCACCGGCAAGACAAGAGACCCAGTACTTC. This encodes CASSPARQETQYF.

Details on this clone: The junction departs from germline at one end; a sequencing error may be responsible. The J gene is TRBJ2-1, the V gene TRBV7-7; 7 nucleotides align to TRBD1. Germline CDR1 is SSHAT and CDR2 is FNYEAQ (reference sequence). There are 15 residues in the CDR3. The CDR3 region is CASSLRQGVDNEQFF. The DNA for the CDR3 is TGTGCTAGCAGCTTACGGCAGGGGGTCGACAATGAGCAGTTCTTC.

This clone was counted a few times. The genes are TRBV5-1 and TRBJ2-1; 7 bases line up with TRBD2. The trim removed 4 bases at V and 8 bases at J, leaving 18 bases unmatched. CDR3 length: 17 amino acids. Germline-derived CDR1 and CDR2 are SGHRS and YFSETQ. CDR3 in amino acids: CASSPGLVFRLVDEQFF. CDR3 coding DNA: TGCGCCAGCAGCCCCGGACTAGTCTTTAGACTGGTCGATGAGCAGTTCTTC.

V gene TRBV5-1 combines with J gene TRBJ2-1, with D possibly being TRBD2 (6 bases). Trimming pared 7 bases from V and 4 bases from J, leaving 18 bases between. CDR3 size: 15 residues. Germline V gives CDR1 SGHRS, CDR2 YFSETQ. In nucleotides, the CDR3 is TGCGCCAGCTCAACGCAGGGCGGGGAATACAATGAGCAGTTCTTC. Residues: CASSTQGGEYNEQFF.

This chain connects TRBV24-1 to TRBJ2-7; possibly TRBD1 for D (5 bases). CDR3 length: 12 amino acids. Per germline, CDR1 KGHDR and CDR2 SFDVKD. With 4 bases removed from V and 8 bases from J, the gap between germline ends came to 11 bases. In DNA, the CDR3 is TGTGCCACCAGTGACGGTGCAGGGAAGCAGTACTTC. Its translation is CATSDGAGKQYF.

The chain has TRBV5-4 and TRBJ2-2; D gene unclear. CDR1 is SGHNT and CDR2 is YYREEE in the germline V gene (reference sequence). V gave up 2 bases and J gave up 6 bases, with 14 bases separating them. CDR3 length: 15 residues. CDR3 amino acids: CASSLGYRGSGELFF. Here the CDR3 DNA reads TGTGCCAGCAGCTTAGGTTATAGAGGTTCCGGGGAGCTGTTTTTT. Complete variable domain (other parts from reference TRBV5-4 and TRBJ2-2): ETGVTQSPTHLIKTRGQQVTLRCSSQSGHNTVSWYQQALGQGPQFIFQYYREEENGRGNFPPRFSGLQFPNYSSELNVNALELDDSALYLCASSLGYRGSGELFFGEGSRLTVL.

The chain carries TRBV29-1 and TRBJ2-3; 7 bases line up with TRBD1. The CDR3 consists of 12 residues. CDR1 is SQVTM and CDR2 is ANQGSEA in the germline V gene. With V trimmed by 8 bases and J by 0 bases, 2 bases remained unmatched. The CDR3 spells CSIRGSTDTQYF. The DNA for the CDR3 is TGCAGCATCAGGGGGAGCACAGATACGCAGTATTTT.

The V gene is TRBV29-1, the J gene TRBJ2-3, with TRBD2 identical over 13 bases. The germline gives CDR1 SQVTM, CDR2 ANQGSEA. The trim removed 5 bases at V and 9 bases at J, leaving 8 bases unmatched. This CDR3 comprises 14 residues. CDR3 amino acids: CSVTLAGGPKTQYF. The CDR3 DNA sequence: TGCAGCGTTACACTAGCGGGAGGGCCCAAAACGCAGTATTTT.

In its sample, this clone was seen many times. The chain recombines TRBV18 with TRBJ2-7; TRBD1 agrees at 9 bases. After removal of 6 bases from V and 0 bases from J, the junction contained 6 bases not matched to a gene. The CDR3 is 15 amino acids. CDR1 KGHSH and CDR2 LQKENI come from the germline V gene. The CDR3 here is CASSQGTGSSYEQYF. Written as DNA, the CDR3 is TGTGCCAGCTCCCAGGGGACAGGGAGCTCCTACGAGCAGTACTTC. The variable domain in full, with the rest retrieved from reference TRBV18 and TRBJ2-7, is NAGVMQNPRHLVRRRGQEARLRCSPMKGHSHVYWYRQLPEEGLKFMVYLQKENIIDESGMPKERFSAEFPKEGPSILRIQQVVRGDSAAYFCASSQGTGSSYEQYFGPGTRLTVT.

CDR3 nucleotides: TGTGCCAGCAGCTTAGCTGGACAGATTAATCAGCCCCAGCATTTT. It encodes CASSLAGQINQPQHF. This rearrangement joins TRBV7-2 to TRBJ1-5; a possible D gene is TRBD1 (6 bases). This CDR3 comprises 15 residues. Germline V lookup: CDR1 SGHTA, CDR2 FQGNSA. V lost 0 bases and J 4 bases, leaving 10 bases between the germline ends. Together with reference TRBV7-2 and TRBJ1-5, the CDR3 gives the full variable domain: GAGVSQSPSNKVTEKGKDVELRCDPISGHTALYWYRQSLGQGLEFLIYFQGNSAPDKSGLPSDRFSAERTGGSVSTLTIQRTQQEDSAVYLCASSLAGQINQPQHFGDGTRLSIL.

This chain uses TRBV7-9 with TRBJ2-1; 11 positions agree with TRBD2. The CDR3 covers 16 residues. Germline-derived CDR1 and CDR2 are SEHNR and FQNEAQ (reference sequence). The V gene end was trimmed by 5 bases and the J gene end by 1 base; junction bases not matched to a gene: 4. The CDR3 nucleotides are TGTGCCAGCAGCCATAGCGGGAGGGCTTCCTACAATGAGCAGTTCTTC. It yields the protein CASSHSGRASYNEQFF.

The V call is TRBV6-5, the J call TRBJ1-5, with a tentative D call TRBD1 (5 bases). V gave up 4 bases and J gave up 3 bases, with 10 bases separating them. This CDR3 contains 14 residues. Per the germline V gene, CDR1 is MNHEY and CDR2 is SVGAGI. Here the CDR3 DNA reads TGTGCCAGCAGTTCCTTCAGGGACAATCAGCCCCAGCATTTT. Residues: CASSSFRDNQPQHF.

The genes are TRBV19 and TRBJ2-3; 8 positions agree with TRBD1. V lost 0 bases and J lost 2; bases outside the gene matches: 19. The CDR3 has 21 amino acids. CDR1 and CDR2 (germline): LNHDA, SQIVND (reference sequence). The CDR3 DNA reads TGTGCCAGTAGTATAGACCCAGGGGGCAGGTACGGAGGGAATCCCACAGATACGCAGTATTTT. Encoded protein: CASSIDPGGRYGGNPTDTQYF.

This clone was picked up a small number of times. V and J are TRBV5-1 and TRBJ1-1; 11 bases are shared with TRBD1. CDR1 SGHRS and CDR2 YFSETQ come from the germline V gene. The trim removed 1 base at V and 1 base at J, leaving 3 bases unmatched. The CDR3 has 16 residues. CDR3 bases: TGCGCCAGCAGCTTGCGTGGACAGGGGGCGAACACTGAAGCTTTCTTT. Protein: CASSLRGQGANTEAFF.